What follows are 20 T cell receptor beta chains derived from one specimen sequenced in a study of siplizumab effects on memory and regulatory T cells. Libraries were prepared by immunoSEQ multiplex PCR; TCRdb keeps only in-frame clonotypes and omits some of them. This table holds roughly 120,000 clones, less than 95% found once. Sequenced input: non-Treg CD4+ T cells sorted from blood. Every receptor here comes from a human donor in good health.

The V and J genes are TRBV7-2 and TRBJ2-5; D call uncertain. V shed 5 bases and J shed 3 bases, with 13 bases lying between them. The CDR3 covers 14 residues. Germline CDR1 SGHTA, CDR2 FQGNSA. CDR3: CASSPRRYKETQYF. The CDR3 coding sequence is TGTGCCAGCAGCCCCCGGAGATACAAAGAGACCCAGTACTTC. Full variable domain (remainder filled in from reference TRBV7-2 and TRBJ2-5): GAGVSQSPSNKVTEKGKDVELRCDPISGHTALYWYRQSLGQGLEFLIYFQGNSAPDKSGLPSDRFSAERTGGSVSTLTIQRTQQEDSAVYLCASSPRRYKETQYFGPGTRLLVL.

The J gene is TRBJ1-4, the V gene TRBV18; D possibly corresponds to TRBD1 (5 bases). From germline, CDR1 is KGHSH and CDR2 LQKENI. Trimming left V 3 bases short and J 11 bases short, with 16 bases between. This CDR3 spans 14 amino acids. CDR3 in amino acids: CASSPNTGGGKLFF. The CDR3 DNA sequence: TGTGCCAGCTCACCGAACACAGGCGGTGGGAAACTGTTTTTT.

The chain combines TRBV15 with TRBJ1-5; D unclear. CDR1 and CDR2 from the germline V gene are LNHNV and YYDKDF (reference sequence). The CDR3 length is 15 residues. V lost 0 bases and J lost 2, with 8 bases in between. The CDR3 DNA reads TGTGCCACCAGCAGAGATCGGCAGGGCAATCAGCCCCAGCATTTT. It codes for CATSRDRQGNQPQHF.

The rearrangement uses TRBV2 and TRBJ2-3; 8 nucleotides line up with TRBD2. Unmatched junction bases numbered 10, after V lost 4 bases and J lost 4 bases. The V gene's germline CDR1 is SNHLY and CDR2 FYNNEI. The CDR3 loop spans 16 amino acids. CDR3: CASSARGGQGSDTQYF. The CDR3 region has the DNA TGTGCCAGCAGTGCCCGGGGGGGGCAGGGGTCAGATACGCAGTATTTT.

The chain uses TRBV7-6 and TRBJ2-5, with D possibly TRBD2 on 5 matching bases. Looked up from germline, CDR1 is SGHVS and CDR2 is FNYEAQ. The CDR3 is 13 residues long. Trimming shortened V by 5 bases and J by 10 bases, and 17 bases separated the two germline ends. For the CDR3, the DNA is TGTGCCAGCAGCCCTCGCCTGATTCGGGGCCAGTACTTC. It encodes CASSPRLIRGQYF.

The rearrangement links TRBV5-4 to TRBJ2-5, with 7 bases that match TRBD2. The germline CDR1 and CDR2 sequences are SGHNT and YYREEE (reference sequence). The CDR3 loop spans 14 amino acids. J gave up 7 bases and V 3 bases, and 9 bases lay outside the gene matches. The CDR3 here is CASSSTSISGTQYF. CDR3 in DNA: TGTGCCAGCAGCTCGACTAGCATATCAGGGACCCAGTACTTC. The whole variable domain, filled in from reference TRBV5-4 and TRBJ2-5, reads ETGVTQSPTHLIKTRGQQVTLRCSSQSGHNTVSWYQQALGQGPQFIFQYYREEENGRGNFPPRFSGLQFPNYSSELNVNALELDDSALYLCASSSTSISGTQYFGPGTRLLVL.

The chain joins TRBV6-5 to TRBJ1-3, with D hard to call. In germline, CDR1 is MNHEY, CDR2 SVGAGI. The CDR3 is 12 amino acids. Trimming cost V 4 bases and J 7 bases, with 8 bases left between them. The CDR3 reads CASSSRTNTIYF. In nucleotides, the CDR3 is TGTGCCAGCAGTTCCCGTACCAACACCATATATTTT.

This chain uses TRBV18 with TRBJ1-2; 7 bases are shared with TRBD1. Germline V CDR1 and CDR2: KGHSH, LQKENI. The CDR3 sequence is 14 residues long. Unmatched junction bases numbered 8, after V lost 6 bases and J lost 4 bases. DNA of the CDR3: TGTGCCAGCTCCCGCGGGGGGGACAGCTATGGCTACACCTTC. This sequence encodes CASSRGGDSYGYTF.

This clone was seen a few times. The rearrangement joins TRBV6-6 to TRBJ1-1; the D is unclear. Per germline, CDR1 MNHNY and CDR2 SVGAGI (reference sequence). CDR3 length equals 12 residues. V was cut by 6 bases and J by 4 bases, with 9 bases left in between. In DNA form, the CDR3 reads TGTGCCAGCAGCTCCGAACCCACTGAAGCTTTCTTT. Translated: CASSSEPTEAFF.

This chain connects TRBV7-2 to TRBJ1-2; D unclear. With 5 bases removed from V and 8 bases from J, the gap between germline ends came to 18 bases. The germline gives CDR1 SGHTA, CDR2 FQGNSA. The CDR3 runs 14 residues. In nucleotides, the CDR3 is TGTGCCAGCAGCCTACGGGCCCCCAGACAAGGCTACACCTTC. This translates into CASSLRAPRQGYTF.

The chain recombines TRBV21-1 with TRBJ2-7; the table's D gene call, TRBD1, was not cross checked with the DNA. TRBV21-1 is a documented pseudogene. The CDR3 totals 14 residues. As DNA, the CDR3 is TGTGCCAACCTCGCCGGGGACAGGGGTACCGAGCAGTACTTC. Translated: CANLAGDRGTEQYF.

The chain is built from TRBV11-2 and TRBJ2-1; 12 bases fit TRBD2. Germline assignment: CDR1 SGHAT and CDR2 FQNNGV. This CDR3 contains 15 residues. The V segment lost 3 bases and the J segment 6 bases; nucleotides outside the gene matches: 3. CDR3 nucleotides: TGTGCCAGCAGCTTCCCTAGCGGGAGGGCCAATGAGCAGTTCTTC. This translates into CASSFPSGRANEQFF.

The gene calls are TRBV7-3 and TRBJ2-1; D gene unclear. Germline values: CDR1 SGHTA, CDR2 FQGTGA. V shed 3 bases and J shed 8 bases, with 11 bases lying between them. This CDR3 has 13 amino acids. CDR3 sequence (DNA): TGTGCCAGCAGCTTGAGTCACCGGGATGAGCAGTTCTTC. It encodes CASSLSHRDEQFF. The whole variable domain, remainder taken from reference TRBV7-3 and TRBJ2-1, is GAGVSQTPSNKVTEKGKYVELRCDPISGHTALYWYRQSLGQGPEFLIYFQGTGAADDSGLPNDRFFAVRPEGSVSTLKIQRTERGDSAVYLCASSLSHRDEQFFGPGTRLTVL.

V gene TRBV6-4 combines with J gene TRBJ2-6, with no clear D. Looked up from germline, CDR1 is MRHNA and CDR2 is SNTAGT. The CDR3 length is 13 residues. The ends were cut back, 6 bases at V and 4 bases at J, with 7 bases in the middle. CDR3 in amino acids: CASSLSGANVLTF. CDR3 nucleotides: TGTGCCAGCAGCCTATCCGGGGCCAACGTCCTGACTTTC.

V is TRBV7-3 and J is TRBJ1-2, with a possible D match to TRBD1 (5 bases). This CDR3 comprises 14 residues. Trimming pared 5 bases from V and 7 bases from J, leaving 17 bases between. Looked up from germline, CDR1 is SGHTA and CDR2 is FQGTGA. CDR3 sequence (DNA): TGTGCCAGCAGCCCGGGGGGAGGCGCGCGTGGCTACACCTTC. This translates into CASSPGGGARGYTF.

The gene calls are TRBV12-5 and TRBJ1-2; D is ambiguous. Germline assignment: CDR1 LGHNT and CDR2 FRNRAP. V dropped 5 bases and J dropped 4 bases, with 14 bases sitting between them. CDR3 size: 14 residues. In DNA, the CDR3 is TGTGCTAGTGGTGCCTCCGGGCGAGGCTATGGCTACACCTTC. The encoded protein is CASGASGRGYGYTF.

J is TRBJ1-6 and V is TRBV5-1; D unresolved. There are 16 residues in the CDR3. Per the germline V gene, CDR1 is SGHRS and CDR2 is YFSETQ. V lost 1 base and J lost 0, with 8 bases in between. CDR3 DNA: TGCGCCAGCAGCTTGAGGCAGAGCTCCTATAATTCACCCCTCCACTTT. It is translated as CASSLRQSSYNSPLHF.

The V gene is TRBV7-8, the J gene TRBJ2-1; 11 bases align to TRBD2. Germline V gene lookup returns CDR1 SGHVS and CDR2 FQNEAQ. With V trimmed by 1 base and J by 7 bases, 15 bases remained unmatched. This CDR3 is built from 19 residues. CDR3 amino acids: CASSLGWNIAGGALNEQFF. CDR3 nucleotides: TGTGCCAGCAGCTTAGGGTGGAATATAGCGGGAGGGGCTTTAAATGAGCAGTTCTTC.

This clone is a singleton in its sample. CDR3 amino acids: CASGGQYNEQFF. The DNA for the CDR3 is TGTGCCAGTGGCGGACAGTACAATGAGCAGTTCTTC. J is TRBJ2-1 and V is TRBV19; D possibly corresponds to TRBD1 (6 bases). This CDR3 comprises 12 residues. In germline, CDR1 is LNHDA, CDR2 SQIVND (reference sequence). Trimming left V 8 bases short and J 4 bases short, with 9 bases between.

The chain links TRBV18 to TRBJ1-4; D perhaps matches TRBD1 (6 bases). The germline V and J ends were trimmed by 3 bases and 3 bases, with 14 bases remaining between them. The germline gives CDR1 KGHSH, CDR2 LQKENI. This CDR3 spans 16 amino acids. This chain's CDR3 is CASSPFSGASNEKLFF. The CDR3 nucleotides are TGTGCCAGCTCACCCTTTTCGGGGGCTTCTAATGAAAAACTGTTTTTT.